These 14 T cell receptor beta chains came from one sample sequenced in a study of monozygotic twins with inflammatory bowel disease. From the 5' RACE reads, TCRdb lists one entry per CDR3 protein and no DNA. This table holds more than 300,000 distinct CDR3 sequences. The sequenced sample consisted of blood. Every receptor here comes from a human donor with ulcerative colitis or Crohn's disease, or a healthy co-twin of an affected twin (not recorded which).

This chain connects TRBV28 to TRBJ2-1; TCRdb's D gene call, TRBD2, goes unchecked for lack of DNA. Germline V gene data show CDR1 as MDHEN and CDR2 as SYDVKM. The length of the CDR3 is 16 residues. The CDR3 spells CASSPRRWTLYNEQFF.

The chain is built from TRBV2 and TRBJ1-3; TCRdb gives TRBD1 as the D gene, but with no DNA this cannot be confirmed. The CDR3 is 17 amino acids. Per germline, CDR1 SNHLY and CDR2 FYNNEI. CDR3 loop: CASSSRQGDYSGNTIYF.

The rearrangement uses TRBV5-1 and TRBJ2-5. The CDR3 is made up of 13 amino acids. Germline V gene lookup returns CDR1 SGHRS and CDR2 YFSETQ. CDR3 protein: CASLGNDQQTQYF. Combining the CDR3 with reference TRBV5-1 and TRBJ2-5 gives the whole variable domain KAGVTQTPRYLIKTRGQQVTLSCSPISGHRSVSWYQQTPGQGLQFLFEYFSETQRNKGNFPGRFSGRQFSNSRSEMNVSTLELGDSALYLCASLGNDQQTQYFGPGTRLLVL.

V is TRBV6-5 and J is TRBJ2-1; without DNA, the TCRdb call of TRBD2 cannot be checked. This CDR3 comprises 13 residues. Germline values: CDR1 MNHEY, CDR2 SVGAGI. The CDR3 loop is CASSYSGLNEQFF.

This chain connects TRBV28 to TRBJ2-7. The CDR3 length is 13 residues. Germline V CDR1 and CDR2: MDHEN, SYDVKM. CDR3 amino acids: CASRDRVRFEQYF.

The J gene is TRBJ2-3, the V gene TRBV6-5. Germline V gene sequence: CDR1 MNHEY, CDR2 SVGAGI. The CDR3 consists of 15 residues. CDR3 sequence: CASSYSLQGTDTQYF.

The chain combines TRBV28 with TRBJ1-1. Germline CDR1 is MDHEN and CDR2 is SYDVKM. This CDR3 contains 15 residues. The CDR3 here is CASSSDTVMNTEAFF.

The genes are TRBV5-5 and TRBJ2-6; TCRdb returns TRBD1, unconfirmable since there is no DNA. In germline, CDR1 is SGHKS, CDR2 YYEKEE (reference sequence). This CDR3 is 16 amino acids long. CDR3: CASSPGQGSGANVLTF.

The chain is built from TRBV2 and TRBJ2-6. CDR1 and CDR2 from the germline V gene are SNHLY and FYNNEI. The CDR3 runs 15 residues. CDR3 sequence: CASSDRSSGANVLTF.

The rearrangement joins TRBV9 to TRBJ2-1; TCRdb names TRBD1, which stays unverified in the absence of DNA. Germline CDR1 SGDLS, CDR2 YYNGEE. The CDR3 consists of 16 residues. CDR3 amino acids: CASSVGGSTGRNEQFF. Complete variable domain (other parts from reference TRBV9 and TRBJ2-1): DSGVTQTPKHLITATGQRVTLRCSPRSGDLSVYWYQQSLDQGLQFLIQYYNGEERAKGNILERFSAQQFPDLHSELNLSSLELGDSALYFCASSVGGSTGRNEQFFGPGTRLTVL.

The V call is TRBV6-2 or TRBV6-3, the J call TRBJ1-2. Germline CDR1 is MNHEY and CDR2 is SVGEGT. This CDR3 has 15 residues. The CDR3 reads CASSSRLGANYGYTF.

V and J are TRBV7-9 and TRBJ1-2; TCRdb designates TRBD1, a call that cannot be tested without DNA. Germline V gives CDR1 SEHNR, CDR2 FQNEAQ (reference sequence). The CDR3 loop spans 16 amino acids. The CDR3 sequence: CASSSNRDRGPYGYTF.

The chain is built from TRBV20-1 and TRBJ2-5. There are 13 residues in the CDR3. Germline V gives CDR1 DFQATT, CDR2 SNEGSKA (reference sequence). CDR3 sequence: CSAIRSDGEAQYF.

This rearrangement joins TRBV15 to TRBJ2-7. The CDR3 has 13 amino acids. Per the germline V gene, CDR1 is LNHNV and CDR2 is YYDKDF (reference sequence). CDR3 in amino acids: CATSIGLDVEQYF.